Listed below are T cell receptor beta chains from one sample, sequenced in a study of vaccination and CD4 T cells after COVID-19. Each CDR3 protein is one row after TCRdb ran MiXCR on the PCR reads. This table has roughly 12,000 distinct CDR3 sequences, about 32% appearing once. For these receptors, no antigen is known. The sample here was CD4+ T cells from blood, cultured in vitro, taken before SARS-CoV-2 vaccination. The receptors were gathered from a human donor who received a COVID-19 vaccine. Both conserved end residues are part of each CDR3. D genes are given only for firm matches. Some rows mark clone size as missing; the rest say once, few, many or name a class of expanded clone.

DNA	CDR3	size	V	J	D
TGTGCCAGCAGCTCACAGGGTCGTGCCCGACAAAAAAATCAGCCCCAGCATTTT	CASSSQGRARQKNQPQHF	.	TRBV11-3	TRBJ1-5	.
TGTGCCAGCAGCCAAGGAAATTGGGAGGGGGCGAGGTCCTACGAGCAGTACTTC	CASSQGNWEGARSYEQYF	.	TRBV14	TRBJ2-7	.
TGTGCCAGCAGACGAACCGGGACTAACAATGAGCAGTTCTTC	CASRRTGTNNEQFF	few	TRBV7-9	TRBJ2-1	TRBD2
TGTGCCAGCAGCCCGGGGGACAGGGAAAACATTCAGTACTTC	CASSPGDRENIQYF	.	TRBV5-6	TRBJ2-4	TRBD1
TGTGCCAGCAGCCCTACCCCGGGGGGGTTGTTTGGCGGGGAGCTGTTTTTT	CASSPTPGGLFGGELFF	.	TRBV7-8	TRBJ2-2	TRBD2
TGTGCCAGCAGCGCCTTACCTGGGGGGATCTCTGGAAACACCATATATTTT	CASSALPGGISGNTIYF	.	TRBV7-2	TRBJ1-3	.
TGTGCCAGCAGATTGAAGCGGGGGGGACACACAGATACGCAGTATTTT	CASRLKRGGHTDTQYF	.	TRBV12-3/TRBV12-4	TRBJ2-3	TRBD2
TGTGCCAGCAGCTCCGGACCCGATCGAACCCAGTACTTC	CASSSGPDRTQYF	.	TRBV7-2	TRBJ2-5	.
TGTGCCAGCTCACGAAACGCAGGGGGATGGGACACTGAAGCTTTCTTT	CASSRNAGGWDTEAFF	.	TRBV18	TRBJ1-1	TRBD1
TGTGCCAGCAGCTTAGAGGGGACAGCCTACACAGATACGCAGTATTTT	CASSLEGTAYTDTQYF	.	TRBV11-2	TRBJ2-3	TRBD1
TGTGCCAGCAGCCAAACAGGGGGCGTGGGGGAGACCCAGTACTTC	CASSQTGGVGETQYF	few	TRBV6-1	TRBJ2-5	TRBD1
TGTGCCAGCAGCCTTTCGAGGCCGAGCTCTGGGGCCAACGTCCTGACTTTC	CASSLSRPSSGANVLTF	few	TRBV6-1	TRBJ2-6	.
TGTGCCAGCAGTTATGGACAGGGACCTTACGAGCAGTACTTC	CASSYGQGPYEQYF	few	TRBV27	TRBJ2-7	TRBD1
TGTGCCAGCAGCTTAATAGCCCGTGGCTATGGCTACACCTTC	CASSLIARGYGYTF	medium-sized	TRBV7-9	TRBJ1-2	.
TGCGCCAGCAGTGATCGGAACGGCAACTCCTACGAGCAGTACTTC	CASSDRNGNSYEQYF	few	TRBV10-1	TRBJ2-7	.
TGCAGCGTTGAAAGCTCGGCTAACACAGATACGCAGTATTTT	CSVESSANTDTQYF	.	TRBV29-1	TRBJ2-3	.
TGTGCCAGCAGCTCGAAACCGGGACAGGGGAACACCGGGGAGCTGTTTTTT	CASSSKPGQGNTGELFF	few	TRBV7-3	TRBJ2-2	TRBD1
TGTGCCAGTAGTAACTGGGTGAGAAACACCATATATTTT	CASSNWVRNTIYF	.	TRBV19	TRBJ1-3	.
TGTGCCAGCACCTCGGGGGCGGCCTATGGCTACACCTTC	CASTSGAAYGYTF	.	TRBV7-2	TRBJ1-2	.
TGTGCCAGCACCGATAGTCAGGGTAGCGGCTATGGCTACACCTTC	CASTDSQGSGYGYTF	few	TRBV2	TRBJ1-2	.
TGCGCCAGCAGCCTAAACACAGATACGCAGTATTTT	CASSLNTDTQYF	few	TRBV5-1	TRBJ2-3	.
TGTGCCACCAGCAGAGATAGGGGAACTGAAGCTTTCTTT	CATSRDRGTEAFF	.	TRBV15	TRBJ1-1	.
TGTGCCAGCTCACCGGGTTCAGGGTCGGGTGAGCAGTACTTC	CASSPGSGSGEQYF	few	TRBV18	TRBJ2-7	.
TGTGCCAGCCAGACACAGGGGATTAGCACAGATACGCAGTATTTT	CASQTQGISTDTQYF	.	TRBV6-1	TRBJ2-3	TRBD1
TGTGCCAGCAGCTTAAGGGGGTTTAGTGGGGACTCCTACGAGCAGTACTTC	CASSLRGFSGDSYEQYF	.	TRBV7-2	TRBJ2-7	.
TGTGCCAGCAGTGAATATTGGGACAGGGGGTCACCCCTCCACTTT	CASSEYWDRGSPLHF	few	TRBV25-1	TRBJ1-6	TRBD1
TGTGCCAGCAGTAGACAGGTACAAATGTCTTATGGCTACACCTTC	CASSRQVQMSYGYTF	.	TRBV2	TRBJ1-2	.
TGCAGTGCTAGCCCGACTAGCGGGGTAGAGACCCAGTACTTC	CSASPTSGVETQYF	.	TRBV20-1	TRBJ2-5	TRBD2
TGTGCCAGTAGTACCCCGGGACAGGGGCACTATGGCTACACCTTC	CASSTPGQGHYGYTF	medium-sized	TRBV19	TRBJ1-2	TRBD1
TGCAGCGTTGTCCGTGGGGAGACCCAGTACTTC	CSVVRGETQYF	few	TRBV29-1	TRBJ2-5	.
TGTGCCAGCAGTTTAGGTCAAGGTGGGTCCTACGAGCAGTACTTC	CASSLGQGGSYEQYF	.	TRBV12-3/TRBV12-4	TRBJ2-7	.
TGTGCCAGCAGCTTAGCAGGCGGGGGGGTCCTCGCAAACATTCAGTACTTC	CASSLAGGGVLANIQYF	few	TRBV7-9	TRBJ2-4	TRBD2
TGTGCCAGCAGCTTAGCCGGAAGCACAGATACGCAGTATTTT	CASSLAGSTDTQYF	.	TRBV7-2	TRBJ2-3	.
TGTGCCACCAGCAGAGGGCCCAAACCGGGACTCTCCTACGAGCAGTACTTC	CATSRGPKPGLSYEQYF	.	TRBV15	TRBJ2-7	.
TGCGCCAGCAGCTTGGGGACTATGCGGGGCGGGAGCTCCTACAATGAGCAGTTCTTC	CASSLGTMRGGSSYNEQFF	.	TRBV5-1	TRBJ2-1	TRBD2
TGTGCCAGCTCCCTCGGGACAGACTACGAGCAGTACTTC	CASSLGTDYEQYF	.	TRBV18	TRBJ2-7	TRBD1